The rows below give T cell receptor beta chains drawn from one sample of a study of shared clonotypes between healthy human individuals. Sequencing used immunoSEQ multiplex PCR; TCRdb keeps in-frame clones, though not all of them. The profile shows 600,000 or so clones, approximately 95% of them singletons. Specimen: naive CD8+ T cells sorted from blood. The receptors here all came from a woman aged 25-40 years in good health. The CDR3 runs from the conserved cysteine through the conserved F or W. The D gene is left open where the match is weak. Clone size is stated in some rows and not others, as once, few, many or a class when expanded.

v_gene,d_gene,j_gene,abundance,CDR3aa,CDR3nt
TRBV27,-,TRBJ2-7,-,CASSLSSPAEMPGNEQYF,TGTGCCAGCAGTTTATCTTCCCCCGCGGAGATGCCGGGCAACGAGCAGTACTTC
TRBV7-9,TRBD1,TRBJ2-2,-,CASSSGTGTGELFF,TGTGCCAGCAGCTCCGGGACAGGGACCGGGGAGCTGTTTTTT
TRBV10-3,-,TRBJ2-7,-,CAISAPPGPYEQYF,TGTGCCATCAGCGCCCCGCCAGGGCCATACGAGCAGTACTTC
TRBV21-1,-,TRBJ1-2,-,CASSKDGAGYYGYTF,TGTGCCAGCAGCAAAGATGGGGCAGGGTACTATGGCTACACCTTC
TRBV5-8,-,TRBJ2-6,-,CASSLALRSGANVLTF,TGTGCCAGCAGCTTGGCCTTACGGTCTGGGGCCAACGTCCTGACTTTC
TRBV28,TRBD2,TRBJ2-5,-,CASSFGVGGSIQETQYF,TGTGCCAGCAGTTTCGGAGTTGGCGGGAGTATACAAGAGACCCAGTACTTC
TRBV27,-,TRBJ2-7,-,CASRLWQGGYEQYF,TGTGCCAGCCGCCTGTGGCAGGGAGGTTACGAGCAGTACTTC
TRBV25-1,-,TRBJ2-7,-,CASIAASYEQYF,TGTGCCAGCATCGCCGCCTCCTACGAGCAGTACTTC
TRBV27,TRBD2,TRBJ2-1,-,CASHTRTSGIYNEQFF,TGTGCCAGTCACACCCGGACTAGCGGGATTTACAATGAGCAGTTCTTC
TRBV5-4,-,TRBJ1-3,once,CASSYRASGNTIYF,TGTGCCAGCAGCTATCGGGCCTCTGGAAACACCATATATTTT
TRBV27,-,TRBJ2-5,-,CASSLGTLQETQYF,TGTGCCAGCAGTTTAGGGACACTCCAAGAGACCCAGTACTTC
TRBV27,TRBD1,TRBJ2-7,-,CASSLSRGQGTEQYF,TGTGCCAGCAGTTTATCGAGGGGACAGGGAACCGAGCAGTACTTC
TRBV27,-,TRBJ2-7,-,CASSLTGRPYEQYF,TGTGCCAGCAGTTTGACAGGGAGGCCCTACGAGCAGTACTTC
TRBV27,-,TRBJ2-7,-,CASSYPGSEQYF,TGTGCCAGCAGTTACCCCGGTTCCGAGCAGTACTTC
TRBV2,-,TRBJ2-7,-,CASSDRDLGGSGYEQYF,TGTGCCAGCAGTGACCGGGACCTCGGCGGTAGTGGCTACGAGCAGTACTTC
TRBV4-2,-,TRBJ2-6,-,CASSPTGVGGFVSGANVLTF,TGTGCCAGCAGCCCGACCGGGGTTGGGGGCTTCGTATCTGGGGCCAACGTCCTGACTTTC
TRBV4-1,-,TRBJ1-4,-,CASSLSAGSANEKLFF,TGCGCCAGCAGCCTCTCAGCGGGCAGTGCTAATGAAAAACTGTTTTTT
TRBV14,-,TRBJ2-7,-,CASSGSSYEQYF,TGTGCCAGCAGCGGGAGCTCCTACGAGCAGTACTTC
TRBV6-1,-,TRBJ2-7,-,CASSEASWSSTYEQYF,TGTGCCAGCAGTGAAGCGTCGTGGAGTAGCACCTACGAGCAGTACTTC
TRBV5-5,TRBD1,TRBJ2-7,-,CASRLTGGIYEQYF,TGTGCCAGCCGGCTGACAGGGGGCATCTACGAGCAGTACTTC
TRBV28,TRBD1,TRBJ1-2,-,CASSVDRVANYGYTF,TGTGCCAGCAGTGTCGACAGGGTAGCTAACTATGGCTACACCTTC
TRBV30,-,TRBJ1-1,-,CAWSRGNLNTEAFF,TGTGCCTGGAGCCGGGGCAATTTGAACACTGAAGCTTTCTTT
TRBV28,-,TRBJ2-7,-,CASSWYPDTYEQYF,TGTGCCAGCAGTTGGTATCCCGATACCTACGAGCAGTACTTC
TRBV6-6,-,TRBJ2-7,-,CASSYQPTGGGDEQYF,TGTGCCAGCAGTTACCAACCCACGGGAGGGGGCGACGAGCAGTACTTC
TRBV29-1,-,TRBJ2-2,-,CSVDLDAGELFF,TGCAGCGTTGACTTGGACGCCGGGGAGCTGTTTTTT
TRBV30,TRBD1,TRBJ2-3,-,CAWSGGTGSDTQYF,TGTGCCTGGAGTGGCGGGACAGGGTCAGATACGCAGTATTTT
TRBV11-2,-,TRBJ2-7,-,CASSFETDLSYEQYF,TGTGCCAGCAGCTTCGAAACGGACCTCTCCTACGAGCAGTACTTC
TRBV5-1,-,TRBJ2-7,-,CASSSGSYEQYF,TGCGCCAGCAGCTCAGGGTCCTACGAGCAGTACTTC
TRBV5-1,-,TRBJ1-1,-,CASSSGLNQGDTEAFF,TGCGCCAGCAGCTCGGGACTTAACCAAGGGGACACTGAAGCTTTCTTT
TRBV2,-,TRBJ1-2,-,CASYTPFPVGMPYGYTF,TGTGCCAGCTATACCCCATTTCCTGTCGGAATGCCCTATGGCTACACCTTC
TRBV5-4,-,TRBJ2-1,-,CASSLDRPIPDNEQFF,TGTGCCAGCAGCTTGGACAGGCCGATACCGGACAATGAGCAGTTCTTC
TRBV28,-,TRBJ2-1,-,CASSPFSYNEQFF,TGTGCCAGCAGTCCCTTTTCCTACAATGAGCAGTTCTTC
TRBV7-8,TRBD2,TRBJ2-1,-,CASSSGSLSNEQFF,TGTGCCAGCAGCAGCGGGAGTTTGTCCAATGAGCAGTTCTTC
TRBV11-2,-,TRBJ1-1,-,CASSLGASEAFF,TGTGCCAGCAGCCTAGGAGCGTCTGAAGCTTTCTTT
TRBV14,-,TRBJ2-3,-,CASSQDFGMADTQYF,TGTGCCAGCAGCCAAGATTTCGGGATGGCAGATACGCAGTATTTT
TRBV15,-,TRBJ1-2,-,CATSSTPVDYGYTF,TGTGCCACCAGCAGTACGCCCGTCGACTATGGCTACACCTTC
TRBV27,TRBD1,TRBJ1-1,-,CASSHGQGWTEAFF,TGTGCCAGCAGTCACGGACAGGGTTGGACTGAAGCTTTCTTT
TRBV5-4,-,TRBJ2-5,-,CATQGAAEETQYF,TGTGCCACCCAGGGAGCCGCAGAAGAGACCCAGTACTTC